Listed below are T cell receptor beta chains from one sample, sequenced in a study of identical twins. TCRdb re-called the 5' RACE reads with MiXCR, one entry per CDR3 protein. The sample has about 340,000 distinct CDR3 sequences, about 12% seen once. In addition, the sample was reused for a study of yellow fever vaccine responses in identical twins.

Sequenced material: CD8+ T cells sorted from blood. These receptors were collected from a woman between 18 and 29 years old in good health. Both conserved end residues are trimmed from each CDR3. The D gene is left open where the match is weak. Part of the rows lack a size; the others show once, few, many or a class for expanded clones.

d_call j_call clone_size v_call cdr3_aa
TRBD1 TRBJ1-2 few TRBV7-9 ASSLVGTGIRYGYT
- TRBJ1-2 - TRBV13 ASSPQVFNYGYT
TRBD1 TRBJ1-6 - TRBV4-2 ASSQAIPTGAGSPLH
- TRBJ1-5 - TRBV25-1 ARPGPRHQPQH
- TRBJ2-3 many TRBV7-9 ASSLAPRRDTQY
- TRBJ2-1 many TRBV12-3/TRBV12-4 ASREGSPNNEQF
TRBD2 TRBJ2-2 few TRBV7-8 ASSGVAGINTGELF
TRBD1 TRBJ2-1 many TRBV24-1 ATRDSYNEQF
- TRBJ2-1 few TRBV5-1 ASKVDSTNEQF
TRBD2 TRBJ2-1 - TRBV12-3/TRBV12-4 ASFPDGLAGIYEQF